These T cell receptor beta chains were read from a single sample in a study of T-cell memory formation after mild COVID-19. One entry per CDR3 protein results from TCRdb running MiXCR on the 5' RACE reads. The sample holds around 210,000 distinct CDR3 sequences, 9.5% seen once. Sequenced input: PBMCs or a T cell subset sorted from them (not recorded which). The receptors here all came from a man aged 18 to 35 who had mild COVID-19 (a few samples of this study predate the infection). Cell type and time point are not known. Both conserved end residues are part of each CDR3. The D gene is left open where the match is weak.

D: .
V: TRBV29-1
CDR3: CSVTGWTDNEQFF

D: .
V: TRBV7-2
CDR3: CASSSGSSSYNEQFF

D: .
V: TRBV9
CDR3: CASSPLSLNSPLHF

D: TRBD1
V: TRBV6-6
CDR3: CASSYSTGEYYGYTF

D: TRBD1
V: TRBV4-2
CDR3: CASSQGAQGGNQPQHF

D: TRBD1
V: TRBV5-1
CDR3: CASSQQGTDNEQFF

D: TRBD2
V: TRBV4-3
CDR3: CASSPSLATETQYF

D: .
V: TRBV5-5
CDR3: CASSLAGVGKNIQYF

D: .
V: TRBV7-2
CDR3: CASSLAFRGGRTEAFF

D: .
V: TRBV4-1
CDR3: CASSHTRLATDTQYF

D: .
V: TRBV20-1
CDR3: CSATGSRGANVLTF

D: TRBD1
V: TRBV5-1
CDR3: CASSDRTGRTDTQYF

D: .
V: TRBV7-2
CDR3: CASSTQGAGGQETQYF

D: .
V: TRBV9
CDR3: CASSLSHSAKNIQYF

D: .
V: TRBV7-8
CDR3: CASSSQGFASLTGELFF

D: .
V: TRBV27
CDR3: CASSPSLRSPLHF

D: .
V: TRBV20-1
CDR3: CSARGAYKDIQYF

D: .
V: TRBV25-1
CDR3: CASRGGTHEQYF

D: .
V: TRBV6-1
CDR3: CASSESTEFEAFF

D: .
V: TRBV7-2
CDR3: CASSLYVDYQETQYF

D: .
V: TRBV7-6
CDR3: CASSGTEGSKNIQYF

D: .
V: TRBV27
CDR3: CASRIAAGELFF

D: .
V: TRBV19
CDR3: CASSIRPGQYSGANVLTF

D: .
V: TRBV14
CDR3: CASSQVDLSAQYF

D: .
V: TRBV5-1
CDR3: CASSGPGVMNTEAFF

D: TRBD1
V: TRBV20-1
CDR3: CSARTGGSGGNQPQHF

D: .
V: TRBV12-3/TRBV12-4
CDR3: CASSLPGTGNTIYF

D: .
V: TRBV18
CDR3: CASSPEIYEQYF

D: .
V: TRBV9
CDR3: CASSVGQMSGNTIYF

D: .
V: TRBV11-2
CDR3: CASTERGDTQYF

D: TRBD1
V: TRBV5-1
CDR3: CASSLWTGGNEQFF

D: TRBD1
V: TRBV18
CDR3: CASSPTGENSPLHF

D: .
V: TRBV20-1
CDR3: CSASRDHYNEQFF

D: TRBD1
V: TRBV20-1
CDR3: CSAWTGESYTF

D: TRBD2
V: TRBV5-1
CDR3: CASSFSGGTTDTQYF

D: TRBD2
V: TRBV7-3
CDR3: CASSLLGGETDTQYF

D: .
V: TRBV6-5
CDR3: CASVSFTGGNTEAFF

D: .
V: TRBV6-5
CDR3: CASSAGYNEQFF

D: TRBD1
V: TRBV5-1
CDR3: CASSFEDRLINYGYTF

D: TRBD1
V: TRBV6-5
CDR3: CASRGEGGKDEQYF

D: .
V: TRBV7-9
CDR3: CASSFLDTEAFF

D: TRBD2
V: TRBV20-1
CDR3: CSAGRGVYNEQFF

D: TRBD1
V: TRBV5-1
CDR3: CASQDRENEKLFF

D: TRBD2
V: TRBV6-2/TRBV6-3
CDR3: CASSTPTSGATRNNEQFF

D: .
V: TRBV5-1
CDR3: CASSLAGLLKNIQYF

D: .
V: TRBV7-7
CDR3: CASSLAVLRVRGQYF

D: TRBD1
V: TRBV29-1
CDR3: CSVVFGTGGYYEQYF

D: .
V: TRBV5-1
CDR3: CASSQGRGDEQFF

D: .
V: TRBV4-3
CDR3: CASSRTVLETQYF

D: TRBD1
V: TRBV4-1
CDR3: CASSQGTGWEYGYTF

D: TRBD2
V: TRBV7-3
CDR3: CASSLRPLRGASGANVLTF

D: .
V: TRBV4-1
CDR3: CASSQDPAVDEKLFF

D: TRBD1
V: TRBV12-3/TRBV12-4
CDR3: CASSRQGTKAFF

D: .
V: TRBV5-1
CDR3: CASTRDGRMNTEAFF

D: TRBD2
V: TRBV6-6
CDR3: CASSFIGTSGGSSYNEQFF

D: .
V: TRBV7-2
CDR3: CASTPGPTGPQYF

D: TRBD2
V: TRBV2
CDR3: CASSPGTRRYNEQFF

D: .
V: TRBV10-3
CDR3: CAIKVYNEQFF

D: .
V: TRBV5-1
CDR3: CASSLAGGSSEQFF

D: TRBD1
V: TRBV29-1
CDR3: CSVHGQGHFRGEAFF